This TCR beta chain derives from a study of breast tumors, draining lymph nodes, adjacent tissues. Findings of the study overall: Tumor TCR diversity was below lymph nodes but above nontumor tissue. Tumor and nontumor repertoires were significantly more similar in luminal-like than in basal-like breast cancer.

This CDR3 has 13 residues. Trimming took 0 bases from V and 4 from J, leaving 9 bases between them. Germline V gene data show CDR1 as DFQATT and CDR2 as SNEGSKA (reference sequence). TCRdb redid the calling of the multiplex PCR reads with MiXCR, one entry per CDR3 protein. The sample has 150,000 to 200,000 distinct CDR3 sequences, around 35% seen once. This clonotype has a single count. The antigen remains unidentified. Breast cancer patients provided tissue from their axillary draining lymph nodes. V gene TRBV20-1 combines with J gene TRBJ2-5; D gene unclear. Sequenced input: axillary lymph node tissue. The receptor's source is a female donor with breast cancer. Some clones in this sample may be carry-over from other donors' samples. The CDR3, as DNA: TGCAGTGCTAGAGAGGACCCTCTAGAGACCCAGTACTTC. Encoded protein: CSAREDPLETQYF.